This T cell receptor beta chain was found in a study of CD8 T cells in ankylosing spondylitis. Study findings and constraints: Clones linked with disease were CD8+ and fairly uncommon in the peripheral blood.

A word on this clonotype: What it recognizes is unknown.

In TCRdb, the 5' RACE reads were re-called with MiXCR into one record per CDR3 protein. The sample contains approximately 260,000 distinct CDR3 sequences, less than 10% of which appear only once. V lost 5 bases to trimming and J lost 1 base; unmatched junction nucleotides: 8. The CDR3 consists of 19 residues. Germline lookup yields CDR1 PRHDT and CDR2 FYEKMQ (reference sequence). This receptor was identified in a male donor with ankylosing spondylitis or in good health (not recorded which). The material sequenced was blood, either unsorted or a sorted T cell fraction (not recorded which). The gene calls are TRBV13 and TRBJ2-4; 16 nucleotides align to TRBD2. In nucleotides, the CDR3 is TGTGCCAGCAGCCGTCCCGGGACTAGCGGGGGGGCGGCCAAAAACATTCAGTACTTC. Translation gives CASSRPGTSGGAAKNIQYF. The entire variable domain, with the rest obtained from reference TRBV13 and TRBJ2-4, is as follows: AAGVIQSPRHLIKEKRETATLKCYPIPRHDTVYWYQQGPGQDPQFLISFYEKMQSDKGSIPDRFSAQQFSDYHSELNMSSLELGDSALYFCASSRPGTSGGAAKNIQYFGAGTRLSVL.